In this sample, the clone carrying this T cell receptor (beta chain) turned up once. These data belong to a study of CDR3 diversity in severe acne. This CDR3 contains 13 residues. Deletions cut 0 bases from V and 4 bases from J, with 7 bases between. The germline V gene encodes CDR1 SQVTM and CDR2 ANQGSEA. Each CDR3 protein gets one entry after TCRdb re-called the PCR reads with MiXCR. The sample lists over 90,000 distinct CDR3 sequences, under 60% occurring once. The sequencing input was blood. The chain combines TRBV29-1 with TRBJ1-5; D uncertain. The receptor was derived from a male donor with acne. CDR3 residues: CSVEEADNQPQHF. The DNA for the CDR3 is TGCAGCGTTGAAGAGGCAGATAATCAGCCCCAGCATTTT.